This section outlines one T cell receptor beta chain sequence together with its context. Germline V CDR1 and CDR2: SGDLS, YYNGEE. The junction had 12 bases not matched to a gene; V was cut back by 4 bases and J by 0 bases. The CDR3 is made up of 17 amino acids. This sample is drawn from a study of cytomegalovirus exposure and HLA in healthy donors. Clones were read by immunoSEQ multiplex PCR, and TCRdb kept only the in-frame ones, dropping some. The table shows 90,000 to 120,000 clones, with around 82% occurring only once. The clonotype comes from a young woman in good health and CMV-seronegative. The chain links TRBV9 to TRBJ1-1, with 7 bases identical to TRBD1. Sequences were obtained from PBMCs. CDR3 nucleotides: TGTGCCAGCAGCTCGGACAGGCCAGTCCCTATGAACACTGAAGCTTTCTTT. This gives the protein CASSSDRPVPMNTEAFF.